This TCR beta chain was obtained from a study of early T cells in non-severe SARS-CoV-2 infection. Study as a whole: From unsorted whole blood, bulk RNA was sequenced, and the chains remained unpaired. Findings of the study overall: Database matching using VDJdb favored anti-spike CD8 responses, with private and CD4 specificities left missing.

Researchers attached unique molecular identifiers to individual cDNA molecules. TCRdb fed the 5' RACE reads into MiXCR, producing one record per CDR3 protein. The table shows about 71,000 distinct CDR3 sequences, with around 12% occurring only once. This clonotype was found many times. No antigen is known for it. Per the germline V gene, CDR1 is SNHLY and CDR2 is FYNNEI. This CDR3 has 13 amino acids. The J segment lost 10 bases and the V segment lost 6 bases, leaving 4 bases of the junction unmatched. The source material was whole blood, sampled at baseline. This clonotype originated in an adult who was a healthcare worker with PCR-confirmed SARS-CoV-2 infection or an uninfected control (not recorded which). The chain recombines TRBV2 with TRBJ1-6, with 9 positions matching TRBD1. CDR3: CASRGDRDSPLHF. CDR3 nucleotide sequence: TGTGCCAGCAGAGGGGACAGGGACTCACCCCTCCACTTT.